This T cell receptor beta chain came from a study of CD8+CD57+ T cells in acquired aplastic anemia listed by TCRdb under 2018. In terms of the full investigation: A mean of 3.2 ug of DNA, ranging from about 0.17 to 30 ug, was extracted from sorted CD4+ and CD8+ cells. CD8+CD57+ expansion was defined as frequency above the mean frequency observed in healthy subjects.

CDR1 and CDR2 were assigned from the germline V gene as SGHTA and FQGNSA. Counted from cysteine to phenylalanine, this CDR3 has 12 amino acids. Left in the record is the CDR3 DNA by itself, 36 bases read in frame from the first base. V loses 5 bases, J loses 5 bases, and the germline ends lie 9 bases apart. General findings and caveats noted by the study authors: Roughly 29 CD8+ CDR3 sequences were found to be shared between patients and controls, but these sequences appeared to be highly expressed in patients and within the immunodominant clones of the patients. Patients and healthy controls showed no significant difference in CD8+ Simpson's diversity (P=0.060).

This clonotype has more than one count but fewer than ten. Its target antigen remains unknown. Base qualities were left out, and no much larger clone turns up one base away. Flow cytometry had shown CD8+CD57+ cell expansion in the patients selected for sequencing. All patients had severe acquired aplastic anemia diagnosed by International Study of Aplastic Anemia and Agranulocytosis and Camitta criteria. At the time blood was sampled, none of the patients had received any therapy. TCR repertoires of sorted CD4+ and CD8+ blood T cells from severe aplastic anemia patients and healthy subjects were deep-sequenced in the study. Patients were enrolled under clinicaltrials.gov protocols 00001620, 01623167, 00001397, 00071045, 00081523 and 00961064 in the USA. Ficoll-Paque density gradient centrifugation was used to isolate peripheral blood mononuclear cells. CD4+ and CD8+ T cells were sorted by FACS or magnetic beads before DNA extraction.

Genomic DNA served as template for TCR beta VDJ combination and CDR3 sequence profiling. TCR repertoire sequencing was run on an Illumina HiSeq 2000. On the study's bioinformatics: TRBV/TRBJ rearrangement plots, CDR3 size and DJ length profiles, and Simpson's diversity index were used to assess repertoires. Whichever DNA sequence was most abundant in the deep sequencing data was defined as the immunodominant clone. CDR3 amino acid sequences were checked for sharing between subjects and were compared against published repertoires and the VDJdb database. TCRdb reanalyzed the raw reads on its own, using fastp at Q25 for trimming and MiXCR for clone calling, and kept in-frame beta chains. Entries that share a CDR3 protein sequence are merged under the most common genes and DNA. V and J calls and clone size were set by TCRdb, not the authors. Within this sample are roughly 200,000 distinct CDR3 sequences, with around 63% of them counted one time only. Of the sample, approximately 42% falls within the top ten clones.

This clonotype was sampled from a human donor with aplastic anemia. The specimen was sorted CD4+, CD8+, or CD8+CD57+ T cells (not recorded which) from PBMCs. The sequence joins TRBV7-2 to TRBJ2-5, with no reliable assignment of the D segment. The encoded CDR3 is CASSDNRETQYF. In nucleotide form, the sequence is TGTGCCAGCAGCGACAATCGGGAGACCCAGTACTTC. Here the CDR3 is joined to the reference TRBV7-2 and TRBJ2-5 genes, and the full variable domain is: GAGVSQSPSNKVTEKGKDVELRCDPISGHTALYWYRQSLGQGLEFLIYFQGNSAPDKSGLPSDRFSAERTGGSVSTLTIQRTQQEDSAVYLCASSDNRETQYFGPGTRLLVL.